The 18 T cell receptor beta chains given below trace back to one sample, sequenced in a study of cytomegalovirus exposure and HLA in healthy donors. In the PCR, 60 Vbeta and 13 Jbeta primers were used. Clones were sequenced by immunoSEQ multiplex PCR, and TCRdb holds only the in-frame ones, with some missing. The profile shows about 200,000 clones, around three quarters of them singletons. The specimen sequenced was PBMCs. These receptors were collected from a woman younger than 45 in good health and CMV-seronegative.

This clone was picked up a small number of times. The chain joins TRBV30 to TRBJ1-5, with 9 bases lining up with TRBD1. CDR1 and CDR2 from the germline V gene are GTSNPN and SVGIG (reference sequence). The CDR3 runs 14 residues. J was trimmed by 4 bases and V by 1 base; bases with no gene match: 2. CDR3 amino acids: CAWSGQGGNQPQHF. The CDR3 DNA reads TGTGCCTGGAGTGGACAGGGGGGGAATCAGCCCCAGCATTTT.

The chain is built from TRBV5-1 and TRBJ2-5; 9 bases agree with TRBD1. J lost 5 bases, V lost 3 bases, and 2 bases had no gene match. There are 13 residues in the CDR3. The germline gives CDR1 SGHRS, CDR2 YFSETQ. This chain's CDR3 is CASSWTGDETQYF. As DNA, the CDR3 is TGCGCCAGCAGCTGGACAGGGGACGAGACCCAGTACTTC.

This clone was seen more than once but under ten times. The DNA of the CDR3 is TGTGCCTGGAGGGACTGGGACAATGAGCAGTTCTTC. It translates to CAWRDWDNEQFF. V gene TRBV30 combines with J gene TRBJ2-1, with D possibly TRBD2 on 5 matching bases. The CDR3 is made up of 12 amino acids. Germline V CDR1 and CDR2: GTSNPN, SVGIG (reference sequence). V lost 3 bases and J 5 bases, leaving 8 bases between the germline ends.

The chain joins TRBV27 to TRBJ1-1; maybe TRBD1 (5 bases). V gave up 8 bases and J gave up 2 bases, with 21 bases separating them. Germline lookup yields CDR1 MNHEY and CDR2 SMNVEV (reference sequence). CDR3 length: 16 amino acids. CDR3 in DNA: TGTGCCAGCCGGGTTAGGATGGGGGGACCAAACACTGAAGCTTTCTTT. This sequence encodes CASRVRMGGPNTEAFF.

V is TRBV27 and J is TRBJ2-7; 8 bases agree with TRBD1. V dropped 1 base and J dropped 0; count of bases not matched to a gene: 8. Germline values: CDR1 MNHEY, CDR2 SMNVEV (reference sequence). This CDR3 region has 17 residues. CDR3 DNA: TGTGCCAGCAGTTTATGGGAGGACAGGGCTTACTCCTACGAGCAGTACTTC. Amino acid sequence: CASSLWEDRAYSYEQYF.

This clone came up once. The J gene is TRBJ2-5, the V gene TRBV2, with a weak D call TRBD1 (6 bases). Germline V lookup: CDR1 SNHLY, CDR2 FYNNEI. This CDR3 contains 16 residues. Trimming removed 5 bases at V and 2 bases at J, with 18 bases between. CDR3 sequence: CASSKIRTDPQETQYF. The DNA for the CDR3 is TGTGCCAGCAGTAAGATCCGGACAGACCCTCAAGAGACCCAGTACTTC.

This rearrangement joins TRBV5-1 to TRBJ2-7, with D tentatively TRBD1 (6 bases). The V and J ends lost 4 bases and 2 bases respectively, with 13 bases between them. This CDR3 has 14 residues. Germline V gene data show CDR1 as SGHRS and CDR2 as YFSETQ. In nucleotides, the CDR3 is TGCGCCAGCAGCACGACAGGTCAACCCTACGAGCAGTACTTC. Amino acid sequence: CASSTTGQPYEQYF.

This clone came up a few times. The chain links TRBV5-4 to TRBJ2-7, with a tentative D call TRBD2 (5 bases). The CDR3 length is 13 residues. Germline lookup yields CDR1 SGHNT and CDR2 YYREEE (reference sequence). The V and J ends lost 3 bases and 2 bases respectively, with 9 bases between them. CDR3 DNA: TGTGCCAGCAGCTCCGGGGTAACCTACGAGCAGTACTTC. Its translation is CASSSGVTYEQYF.

A few counts support this clone. The rearrangement links TRBV6-1 to TRBJ2-3; D is uncertain. The CDR3 totals 15 residues. With 1 base removed from V and 0 bases from J, the gap between germline ends came to 8 bases. The germline CDR1 and CDR2 sequences are MNHNS and SASEGT. The CDR3 protein is CASSEGGSSTDTQYF. In DNA, the CDR3 is TGTGCCAGCAGTGAAGGCGGCTCTAGCACAGATACGCAGTATTTT.

This clone was counted only a few times. The CDR3 spells CASCTQGAANEKLFF. The DNA of the CDR3 is TGCGCCAGCTGCACACAGGGGGCGGCTAATGAAAAACTGTTTTTT. This rearrangement joins TRBV5-1 to TRBJ1-4; 9 nucleotides match TRBD1. V was pared by 7 bases and J by 3 bases, with 7 bases of the junction left unmatched. Per the germline V gene, CDR1 is SGHRS and CDR2 is YFSETQ. This CDR3 region has 15 residues.

The V call is TRBV5-4, the J call TRBJ2-5; 11 bases fit TRBD2. Germline trimming cut 1 base from V and 4 bases from J; bases unmatched to any gene: 3. From germline, CDR1 is SGHNT and CDR2 YYREEE (reference sequence). The CDR3 is 15 residues long. The CDR3 here is CASSLSSGGRETQYF. The CDR3 nucleotides are TGTGCCAGCAGCTTGTCTAGCGGGGGGCGAGAGACCCAGTACTTC.

This sequence joins TRBV13 and TRBJ2-7; possibly TRBD2 for D (5 bases). Germline V CDR1 and CDR2: PRHDT, FYEKMQ (reference sequence). The CDR3 is 15 amino acids. Between the trimmed V and J ends, which lost 3 bases and 0 bases, there was a span of 12 bases. Here the CDR3 reads CASSFRRRGSYEQYF. The CDR3 DNA reads as TGTGCCAGCAGCTTTAGGAGACGGGGCTCCTACGAGCAGTACTTC.

This chain joins TRBV4-2 and TRBJ2-7; tentative D call: TRBD2 (5 bases). Trimming pared 5 bases from V and 7 bases from J, leaving 12 bases between. Germline V CDR1 and CDR2: LGHNA, YNFKEQ. CDR3 length: 12 residues. The CDR3 spells CASSSNTGEQYF. CDR3 DNA sequence: TGTGCCAGCAGCTCCAACACGGGGGAGCAGTACTTC.

There are a few counts of this clone. The chain joins TRBV11-2 to TRBJ2-6; D possibly corresponds to TRBD1 (6 bases). Germline V gene lookup returns CDR1 SGHAT and CDR2 FQNNGV. The germline V and J ends were trimmed by 5 bases and 4 bases, with 12 bases remaining between them. The CDR3 length is 15 residues. DNA of the CDR3: TGTGCCAGCAGCGTCAGGGGAGCCGGGGCCAACGTCCTGACTTTC. Protein: CASSVRGAGANVLTF.

The chain couples TRBV5-1 to TRBJ2-1; D remains ambiguous. The CDR3 length is 11 residues. V lost 0 bases and J 9 bases, leaving 4 bases between the germline ends. The V gene's germline CDR1 is SGHRS and CDR2 YFSETQ. The CDR3 region is CASSLGSEQFF. In DNA form, the CDR3 reads TGCGCCAGCAGCTTGGGTAGTGAGCAGTTCTTC.

This clone came up a few times. This sequence joins TRBV2 and TRBJ1-1; D unclear. V shed 4 bases and J shed 6 bases, with 15 bases lying between them. CDR3 size: 14 residues. CDR1 SNHLY and CDR2 FYNNEI come from the germline V gene. CDR3 amino acids: CASSGRAGRPEAFF. Here the CDR3 DNA reads TGTGCCAGCAGTGGACGGGCGGGGAGGCCTGAAGCTTTCTTT.

This clone came up once. This sequence joins TRBV19 and TRBJ2-1; no reliable D call. Trimming took off 10 bases at V and 6 bases at J, with 10 bases between the two ends. Germline V gene sequence: CDR1 LNHDA, CDR2 SQIVND (reference sequence). This CDR3 comprises 11 residues. The CDR3: CATKEFNEQFF. The DNA for the CDR3 is TGTGCCACCAAGGAGTTCAATGAGCAGTTCTTC.

The chain links TRBV19 to TRBJ2-3; D perhaps matches TRBD2 (7 bases). Germline V gene lookup returns CDR1 LNHDA and CDR2 SQIVND (reference sequence). The CDR3 runs to 17 residues. Trimming took 5 bases from V and 1 from J, leaving 19 bases between them. The CDR3 DNA sequence: TGTGCCAGTAGTGGGATTCGGCGGGGGCGGGGCACAGATACGCAGTATTTT. This sequence encodes CASSGIRRGRGTDTQYF.